This note documents a single T cell receptor (beta chain) sequence. Its cognate antigen is unknown. This entry comes from a study of monozygotic twins with inflammatory bowel disease. Regarding the study as a whole: Compared with healthy co-twins, IBD patients showed reduced TCRbeta repertoire diversity by inverse Simpson. Among the T cells, different subtypes could not be distinguished.

TCRdb reprocessed the 5' RACE reads, with one entry per CDR3 protein and no DNA. The clone table shows 150,000 to 200,000 distinct CDR3 sequences, with the ten largest holding around 6.8%. The sequenced material came from blood. The TCR comes from a human donor with ulcerative colitis or Crohn's disease, or a healthy co-twin of an affected twin (not recorded which).

The CDR3 protein is CASSSPGTYAGELFF. The chain employs TRBV27 and TRBJ2-2; the TRBD1 assignment by TCRdb is unverifiable without DNA. Germline V gene sequence: CDR1 MNHEY, CDR2 SMNVEV (reference sequence). This CDR3 contains 15 residues.